One sample yielded the 25 T cell receptor beta chains listed below, sequenced in a study of OX40 agonist ivuxolimab in advanced cancers. Profiling relied on immunoSEQ multiplex PCR, and the TCRdb table lists in-frame clones only, not all of them. The sample carries 35,000 to 40,000 clones, around 92% recorded once. The sequencing here drew on CD4+ or CD8+ T cells sorted from blood, taken in a trial of the OX40 agonist ivuxolimab. The receptor source for this set is an adult with an advanced solid tumor such as melanoma, head and neck, liver or kidney cancer.

The V and J genes are TRBV4-1 and TRBJ2-1; TRBD2 matches 13 bases. Losses at the gene ends were 6 bases for V and 7 bases for J; bases not matched to a gene: 6. CDR1 and CDR2 (germline): MGHRA, YSYEKL. The CDR3 is made up of 15 amino acids. The CDR3, as DNA: TGCGCCAGCAGTCGGACTAGCGGGAGTCGGAATGAGCAGTTCTTC. Protein product: CASSRTSGSRNEQFF.

The chain has TRBV19 and TRBJ2-1, with 12 bases identical to TRBD2. The germline V gene encodes CDR1 LNHDA and CDR2 SQIVND (reference sequence). Trimming took 8 bases from V and 5 from J; bases not matched to a gene: 13. This CDR3 contains 17 residues. The CDR3 spells CASSPLAGGPLNNEQFF. The CDR3 bases are TGTGCCAGTTCCCCTCTAGCGGGAGGGCCGTTAAACAATGAGCAGTTCTTC.

The chain uses TRBV27 and TRBJ2-5; 9 nucleotides line up with TRBD2. The CDR3 has 15 residues. Trimming took 6 bases from V and 2 from J; bases not matched to a gene: 7. The germline gives CDR1 MNHEY, CDR2 SMNVEV (reference sequence). The CDR3 here is CASREMAGGQETQYF. The DNA of the CDR3 is TGTGCCAGCAGAGAGATGGCGGGAGGGCAAGAGACCCAGTACTTC.

The chain combines TRBV19 with TRBJ1-5; D gene uncertain. The CDR3 sequence is 13 residues long. Germline-derived CDR1 and CDR2 are LNHDA and SQIVND (reference sequence). Trimming took 4 bases from V and 6 from J, leaving 10 bases between them. As DNA, the CDR3 is TGTGCCAGTAGTACGGTACCGGGTCAGCCCCAGCATTTT. It yields the protein CASSTVPGQPQHF.

The chain carries TRBV27 and TRBJ2-1, with unresolved D. The germline V gene has CDR1 MNHEY and CDR2 SMNVEV (reference sequence). The CDR3 spans 14 residues. V was clipped by 2 bases and J by 0 bases, with 5 bases between them. CDR3 DNA sequence: TGTGCCAGCAGTTTACAGCCCTCCTACAATGAGCAGTTCTTC. Translated: CASSLQPSYNEQFF.

The chain joins TRBV29-1 to TRBJ2-7, with 8 bases that match TRBD1. CDR1 and CDR2 (germline): SQVTM, ANQGSEA. Trimming cost V 1 base and J 6 bases; bases outside gene matches: 2. The CDR3 has 12 amino acids. CDR3 nucleotides: TGCAGCGTTGAAGCTCAGGGGGCCGAGCAGTACTTC. This codes for CSVEAQGAEQYF.

In this sample, this clone turned up once. The chain combines TRBV7-9 with TRBJ1-4; no clear D gene. The CDR3 consists of 12 residues. The germline gives CDR1 SEHNR, CDR2 FQNEAQ (reference sequence). With 4 bases removed from V and 12 bases from J, the gap between germline ends came to 12 bases. The CDR3 region is CASSSALGELFF. In DNA, the CDR3 is TGTGCCAGCAGCTCAGCCTTAGGTGAACTGTTTTTT.

The chain joins TRBV19 to TRBJ2-3, with D hard to call. Germline loops: CDR1 LNHDA, CDR2 SQIVND (reference sequence). Trimming removed 4 bases at V and 5 bases at J, with 10 bases between. The CDR3 covers 13 residues. The CDR3 DNA sequence: TGTGCCAGTAGTACCCGGTCGCAAGATACGCAGTATTTT. Its translation: CASSTRSQDTQYF.

The chain carries TRBV7-9 and TRBJ2-1, with D possibly TRBD2 on 6 matching bases. V shed 2 bases and J shed 3 bases, with 14 bases lying between them. This CDR3 is built from 16 residues. CDR1 and CDR2 from the germline V gene are SEHNR and FQNEAQ (reference sequence). The CDR3 loop reads CASSLTGQGGYNEQFF. The CDR3 DNA follows: TGTGCCAGCAGCTTAACTGGCCAGGGAGGCTACAATGAGCAGTTCTTC. Supplemented by reference TRBV7-9 and TRBJ2-1, the full variable domain reads DTGVSQNPRHKITKRGQNVTFRCDPISEHNRLYWYRQTLGQGPEFLTYFQNEAQLEKSRLLSDRFSAERPKGSFSTLEIQRTEQGDSAMYLCASSLTGQGGYNEQFFGPGTRLTVL.

To note about this clone: The same CDR3 can be traced to other DNA sequences in this sample. V and J are TRBV19 and TRBJ1-2; D remains unclear. This CDR3 region has 10 residues. V dropped 6 bases and J dropped 5 bases, with 4 bases sitting between them. Germline V gives CDR1 LNHDA, CDR2 SQIVND (reference sequence). CDR3 sequence reads: CASRGYGYTF. The CDR3 nucleotides are TGTGCCAGTAGGGGGTATGGCTACACCTTC.

The chain combines TRBV2 with TRBJ2-3, with unresolved D. The CDR3 totals 12 residues. Germline V CDR1 and CDR2: SNHLY, FYNNEI. Trimming pared 7 bases from V and 0 bases from J, leaving 5 bases between. Written as DNA, the CDR3 is TGTGCCAGCACGGAGAGCACAGATACGCAGTATTTT. As protein: CASTESTDTQYF. Together with reference TRBV2 and TRBJ2-3, the CDR3 gives the full variable domain: EPEVTQTPSHQVTQMGQEVILRCVPISNHLYFYWYRQILGQKVEFLVSFYNNEISEKSEIFDDQFSVERPDGSNFTLKIRSTKLEDSAMYFCASTESTDTQYFGPGTRLTVL.

V is TRBV16 and J is TRBJ1-3, with 7 bases fitting TRBD1. The CDR3 has 16 residues. Germline V gene lookup returns CDR1 KGHSY and CDR2 FQNENV. V dropped 0 bases and J dropped 2; count of bases not matched to a gene: 4. The CDR3 bases are TGTGCCAGCAGCCAATCGGGCACAGGGGCTGGAAACACCATATATTTT. Amino acid sequence: CASSQSGTGAGNTIYF.

The V and J genes are TRBV19 and TRBJ2-1; 11 positions agree with TRBD2. The CDR3 is made up of 17 amino acids. The V segment lost 3 bases and the J segment 5 bases; nucleotides outside the gene matches: 9. Germline V gives CDR1 LNHDA, CDR2 SQIVND (reference sequence). The DNA of the CDR3 is TGTGCCAGTAGTATGGGACTAGCGGTCTTCTTCGACAATGAGCAGTTCTTC. Translating gives CASSMGLAVFFDNEQFF.

A single count supports this clone. This chain uses TRBV19 with TRBJ2-1; D could derive from TRBD1 or TRBD2 (5 bases each). This CDR3 is 15 amino acids long. V lost 6 bases and J 3 bases, leaving 15 bases between the germline ends. CDR1 and CDR2 from the germline V gene are LNHDA and SQIVND (reference sequence). The DNA of the CDR3 is TGTGCCAGTAGCCAAGTGGGGGTCCGCTACAATGAGCAGTTCTTC. This gives the protein CASSQVGVRYNEQFF.

This clone appeared once. CDR3 bases: TGTGCCAGCAGCCAAGGATCCGGATATAGCACAGATACGCAGTATTTT. Translating gives CASSQGSGYSTDTQYF. The chain couples TRBV7-3 to TRBJ2-3; no firm D call. V was pared by 5 bases and J by 0 bases, with 15 bases between. This CDR3 spans 16 amino acids. Germline CDR1 SGHTA, CDR2 FQGTGA.

The V and J genes are TRBV19 and TRBJ2-6; a weak D match, TRBD1 (5 bases). There are 18 residues in the CDR3. The germline gives CDR1 LNHDA, CDR2 SQIVND (reference sequence). V was cut by 2 bases and J by 0 bases, with 14 bases left in between. CDR3: CASSIRGPFSSGANVLTF. DNA for the CDR3: TGTGCCAGTAGTATAAGGGGCCCGTTCAGCTCTGGGGCCAACGTCCTGACTTTC.

This sequence joins TRBV7-6 and TRBJ1-5, with TRBD1 as a possible D gene (6 bases). There are 17 residues in the CDR3. Deletions cut 5 bases from V and 4 bases from J, with 21 bases between. Per the germline V gene, CDR1 is SGHVS and CDR2 is FNYEAQ. The CDR3 protein is CASSPYSLGAHNQPQHF. CDR3 nucleotides: TGTGCCAGCAGCCCGTACTCCCTGGGGGCCCATAATCAGCCCCAGCATTTT.

The gene calls are TRBV7-8 and TRBJ1-5; a possible D gene is TRBD1 (5 bases). Germline CDR1 reads SGHVS; CDR2 reads FQNEAQ. CDR3 length: 15 residues. The V end lost 1 base, the J end lost 6 bases, and 13 bases lay between the germline ends. DNA for the CDR3: TGTGCCAGCAGCTTAGAGCAACAGGCGGGTCAGCCCCAGCATTTT. Translating it yields CASSLEQQAGQPQHF.

The rearrangement links TRBV5-6 to TRBJ2-7; D remains ambiguous. Trimming shortened V by 0 bases and J by 2 bases, and 9 bases separated the two germline ends. Germline V lookup: CDR1 SGHDT, CDR2 YYEEEE. The CDR3 is 14 amino acids. In DNA form, the CDR3 reads TGTGCCAGCAGCTTGGCTCGGGCGACCTACGAGCAGTACTTC. This translates into CASSLARATYEQYF.

The chain recombines TRBV27 with TRBJ2-1; 10 bases match TRBD1. V shed 6 bases, J shed 4 bases, and the junction held 6 bases outside the gene matches. Germline-derived CDR1 and CDR2 are MNHEY and SMNVEV (reference sequence). The CDR3 runs 15 residues. In DNA form, the CDR3 reads TGTGCCAGCAGGGCAGACAGGGGGCCTTACAATGAGCAGTTCTTC. It translates to CASRADRGPYNEQFF.

The CDR3 sequence is CASSFPSGQNTEAFF. CDR3 bases: TGTGCCAGCAGCTTTCCTTCGGGGCAAAACACTGAAGCTTTCTTT. The rearrangement links TRBV5-6 to TRBJ1-1, with a tentative D call TRBD1 (5 bases). CDR3 length: 15 residues. Germline V gene sequence: CDR1 SGHDT, CDR2 YYEEEE. V was cut by 2 bases and J by 2 bases, with 13 bases left in between. The whole variable domain, remainder taken from reference TRBV5-6 and TRBJ1-1, is DAGVTQSPTHLIKTRGQQVTLRCSPKSGHDTVSWYQQALGQGPQFIFQYYEEEERQRGNFPDRFSGHQFPNYSSELNVNALLLGDSALYLCASSFPSGQNTEAFFGQGTRLTVV.

The rearrangement links TRBV4-2 to TRBJ2-7; either TRBD1 or TRBD2 may fit D (5 bases each). The CDR3 contains 16 residues. Germline CDR1 reads LGHNA; CDR2 reads YNFKEQ. V dropped 3 bases and J dropped 6 bases, with 21 bases sitting between them. The CDR3 reads CASSHPGATPAREQYF. In nucleotides, the CDR3 is TGTGCCAGCAGCCATCCCGGGGCTACACCGGCTCGCGAGCAGTACTTC.

This clone was observed a single time. This chain uses TRBV28 with TRBJ2-1, with D maybe TRBD2 (5 bases). CDR3 size: 12 residues. Germline values: CDR1 MDHEN, CDR2 SYDVKM. V lost 5 bases and J 10 bases, leaving 12 bases between the germline ends. The CDR3 nucleotides are TGTGCCAGCAGTCCTAGCCCCATGGAGCAGTTCTTC. This codes for CASSPSPMEQFF.

V is TRBV5-8 and J is TRBJ2-2; D gene unclear. The germline V gene has CDR1 SGHTS and CDR2 YDEGEE. This CDR3 has 12 amino acids. The ends were cut back, 5 bases at V and 2 bases at J, with 4 bases in the middle. Written as DNA, the CDR3 is TGTGCCAGCAGGGGAAACACCGGGGAGCTGTTTTTT. Residues: CASRGNTGELFF.

This chain connects TRBV6-5 to TRBJ2-7, with D uncertain. The CDR3 loop spans 13 amino acids. The V gene lost 0 bases and the J gene lost 1 base, with 4 bases spanning the gap. Looked up from germline, CDR1 is MNHEY and CDR2 is SVGAGI. The CDR3 loop reads CASSYSNSYEQYV. Written as DNA, the CDR3 is TGTGCCAGCAGTTACTCGAATTCCTACGAGCAGTACGTC.